Listed below are T cell receptor beta chains from one sample, sequenced in a study of blood T cell repertoires in COVID-19. Method: immunoSEQ multiplex PCR; TCRdb's copy keeps in-frame clones and lacks some. The sample includes 88,000 or so clones, 80% to 90% of them seen just once. The specimen sequenced was PBMCs or T cells enriched from blood (not recorded which). These receptors were collected from a woman between 45 and 65 years old with acute COVID-19. Both conserved end residues are part of each CDR3. Fields, in order: clone size, V gene, J gene, D gene, CDR3 protein, CDR3 DNA. D genes are given only for firm matches. Some rows mark clone size as missing; the rest say once, few, many or name a class of expanded clone.

abundance: medium-sized; v_gene: TRBV6-5; j_gene: TRBJ2-5; d_gene: TRBD2; CDR3aa: CASTKLAGGGETQYF; CDR3nt: TGTGCCAGCACCAAACTAGCGGGAGGAGGAGAGACCCAGTACTTC
abundance: -; v_gene: TRBV19; j_gene: TRBJ2-2; d_gene: TRBD2; CDR3aa: CASRRLAANTGELFF; CDR3nt: TGTGCCAGTAGAAGACTAGCGGCGAACACCGGGGAGCTGTTTTTT
abundance: -; v_gene: TRBV19; j_gene: TRBJ1-4; d_gene: -; CDR3aa: CASNGGTESEKLFF; CDR3nt: TGTGCCAGTAATGGCGGGACGGAATCTGAAAAACTGTTTTTT
abundance: -; v_gene: TRBV2; j_gene: TRBJ2-1; d_gene: TRBD2; CDR3aa: CASIAGGPSYNEQFF; CDR3nt: TGTGCCAGCATAGCGGGAGGTCCCTCCTACAATGAGCAGTTCTTC
abundance: once; v_gene: TRBV4-2; j_gene: TRBJ2-1; d_gene: TRBD2; CDR3aa: CASSQALAGGPNEQFF; CDR3nt: TGTGCCAGCAGCCAAGCTCTAGCGGGAGGGCCGAATGAGCAGTTCTTC
abundance: -; v_gene: TRBV24-1; j_gene: TRBJ2-2; d_gene: -; CDR3aa: CATSESGLDTGELFF; CDR3nt: TGTGCCACCAGTGAGTCTGGACTGGACACCGGGGAGCTGTTTTTT
abundance: -; v_gene: TRBV18; j_gene: TRBJ2-2; d_gene: -; CDR3aa: CASSPLVPGANTGELFF; CDR3nt: TGTGCCAGCTCACCACTTGTTCCTGGGGCCAACACCGGGGAGCTGTTTTTT
abundance: -; v_gene: TRBV11-2; j_gene: TRBJ1-1; d_gene: TRBD1; CDR3aa: CASSLGQGETEAFF; CDR3nt: TGTGCCAGCAGCTTAGGGCAGGGGGAGACTGAAGCTTTCTTT
abundance: -; v_gene: TRBV20-1; j_gene: TRBJ2-7; d_gene: TRBD2; CDR3aa: CSASRTSSSYEQYF; CDR3nt: TGCAGTGCTAGTCGGACTAGTAGCTCCTACGAGCAGTACTTC
abundance: -; v_gene: TRBV19; j_gene: TRBJ2-5; d_gene: TRBD1; CDR3aa: CASSPIGQGAGETQYF; CDR3nt: TGTGCCAGTAGCCCCATTGGACAGGGGGCGGGAGAGACCCAGTACTTC
abundance: -; v_gene: TRBV9; j_gene: TRBJ2-3; d_gene: -; CDR3aa: CASSGPSPGTQYF; CDR3nt: TGTGCCAGCAGCGGACCCTCCCCGGGTACGCAGTATTTT
abundance: -; v_gene: TRBV6-2/TRBV6-3; j_gene: TRBJ1-5; d_gene: -; CDR3aa: CASSPGVYYQPQHF; CDR3nt: TGTGCCAGCAGTCCGGGGGTGTATTATCAGCCCCAGCATTTT
abundance: -; v_gene: TRBV27; j_gene: TRBJ1-1; d_gene: TRBD1; CDR3aa: CASSDAGTVNTEAFF; CDR3nt: TGTGCCAGCAGTGACGCCGGGACAGTGAACACTGAAGCTTTCTTT
abundance: -; v_gene: TRBV5-4; j_gene: TRBJ1-6; d_gene: -; CDR3aa: CASSLDGHNYNSPLHF; CDR3nt: TGTGCCAGCAGCTTGGACGGACACAACTATAATTCACCCCTCCACTTT
abundance: -; v_gene: TRBV2; j_gene: TRBJ2-7; d_gene: -; CDR3aa: CAGGGVFSYEQYF; CDR3nt: TGTGCCGGCGGCGGGGTTTTCTCCTACGAGCAGTACTTC
abundance: -; v_gene: TRBV5-8; j_gene: TRBJ2-1; d_gene: TRBD2; CDR3aa: CASRLAGAPTGAYNEQFF; CDR3nt: TGTGCCAGCAGACTAGCGGGAGCCCCAACGGGGGCATACAATGAGCAGTTCTTC
abundance: -; v_gene: TRBV5-4; j_gene: TRBJ2-7; d_gene: -; CDR3aa: CASSLAEGAEQYF; CDR3nt: TGTGCCAGCAGCTTGGCCGAGGGCGCCGAGCAGTACTTC
abundance: -; v_gene: TRBV7-9; j_gene: TRBJ2-3; d_gene: -; CDR3aa: CASSLEASLTDTQYF; CDR3nt: TGTGCCAGCAGCTTAGAGGCTAGCCTCACAGATACGCAGTATTTT
abundance: -; v_gene: TRBV19; j_gene: TRBJ1-5; d_gene: TRBD1; CDR3aa: CASSITTGSVRNQPQHF; CDR3nt: TGTGCCAGTAGTATAACGACAGGGAGTGTCCGCAATCAGCCCCAGCATTTT
abundance: once; v_gene: TRBV7-9; j_gene: TRBJ2-3; d_gene: -; CDR3aa: CASSTLTSTDTQYF; CDR3nt: TGTGCCAGCAGCACCTTGACAAGCACAGATACGCAGTATTTT
abundance: -; v_gene: TRBV3-1/TRBV3-2; j_gene: TRBJ2-5; d_gene: TRBD1; CDR3aa: CASSRGTGMETQYF; CDR3nt: TGTGCCAGCAGCCGTGGGACAGGGATGGAGACCCAGTACTTC
abundance: -; v_gene: TRBV6-1; j_gene: TRBJ1-1; d_gene: TRBD1; CDR3aa: CASSERTTGLNTEAFF; CDR3nt: TGTGCCAGCAGTGAACGGACGACAGGGCTGAACACTGAAGCTTTCTTT
abundance: -; v_gene: TRBV25-1; j_gene: TRBJ1-2; d_gene: TRBD1; CDR3aa: CASSSVTGGIIGYGYTF; CDR3nt: TGTGCCAGCAGCTCGGTGACAGGGGGCATTATAGGCTATGGCTACACCTTC
abundance: -; v_gene: TRBV4-2; j_gene: TRBJ1-2; d_gene: -; CDR3aa: CASSQDVGEDYGYTF; CDR3nt: TGTGCCAGCAGCCAAGATGTCGGGGAGGACTATGGCTACACCTTC
abundance: -; v_gene: TRBV24-1; j_gene: TRBJ2-1; d_gene: TRBD2; CDR3aa: CATRETSGSYNEQFF; CDR3nt: TGTGCCACCAGGGAAACTAGCGGAAGTTACAATGAGCAGTTCTTC
abundance: -; v_gene: TRBV6-5; j_gene: TRBJ2-1; d_gene: TRBD2; CDR3aa: CASSYRTGGPVNEQFF; CDR3nt: TGTGCCAGCAGTTACCGAACGGGAGGGCCGGTGAATGAGCAGTTCTTC